These T cell receptor beta chains were read from a single sample in a study of neoadjuvant anti-PD-1 for oral cavity cancer. Assay: immunoSEQ multiplex PCR; the TCRdb copy retains only in-frame clones and omits some. The table has around 11,000 clones, about 51% seen once. The sequencing here drew on tumor tissue, taken before nivolumab (anti-PD-1) treatment. The receptors derive from a person between 35 and 79 years old with oral cavity squamous cell carcinoma. The CDR3 runs from the conserved cysteine through the conserved F or W. D genes are given only for firm matches. Where a row states a size, it is once, few, many or the class of an expanded clone; other rows omit it.

d_call: -
cdr3_length: 12
v_call: TRBV14
j_call: TRBJ2-5
clone_size: once
cdr3_aa: CASSQGRQTQYF
cdr3_nt: TGTGCCAGCAGCCAAGGACGACAGACCCAGTACTTC

d_call: TRBD1
cdr3_length: 15
v_call: TRBV7-9
j_call: TRBJ1-4
clone_size: few
cdr3_aa: CASSLGTGSNEKLFF
cdr3_nt: TGTGCCAGCAGCTTAGGGACAGGGTCCAATGAAAAACTGTTTTTT

d_call: TRBD2
cdr3_length: 14
v_call: TRBV10-2
j_call: TRBJ2-1
clone_size: -
cdr3_aa: CASSAGGDYNEQFF
cdr3_nt: TGCGCCAGCAGTGCGGGGGGGGACTACAATGAGCAGTTCTTC

d_call: -
cdr3_length: 14
v_call: TRBV10-3
j_call: TRBJ1-5
clone_size: -
cdr3_aa: CAISEIGSNQPQHF
cdr3_nt: TGTGCCATCAGTGAGATAGGTAGCAATCAGCCCCAGCATTTT

d_call: -
cdr3_length: 13
v_call: TRBV29-1
j_call: TRBJ2-7
clone_size: -
cdr3_aa: CSVVSSISYEQYF
cdr3_nt: TGCAGCGTTGTGAGTAGCATCTCCTACGAGCAGTACTTC

d_call: -
cdr3_length: 14
v_call: TRBV7-7
j_call: TRBJ2-5
clone_size: -
cdr3_aa: CASRQLGVGETQYF
cdr3_nt: TGTGCCAGCAGACAACTGGGGGTTGGAGAGACCCAGTACTTC

d_call: TRBD1
cdr3_length: 14
v_call: TRBV19
j_call: TRBJ1-6
clone_size: -
cdr3_aa: CASSHTGDNSPLHF
cdr3_nt: TGTGCCAGTAGCCACACAGGGGACAATTCACCCCTCCACTTT

d_call: -
cdr3_length: 12
v_call: TRBV5-1
j_call: TRBJ2-5
clone_size: -
cdr3_aa: CASSLVGETQYF
cdr3_nt: TGCGCCAGCAGCTTGGTAGGCGAGACCCAGTACTTC

d_call: -
cdr3_length: 13
v_call: TRBV4-3
j_call: TRBJ2-6
clone_size: few
cdr3_aa: CASAYTPGDVLTF
cdr3_nt: TGCGCCAGCGCCTATACCCCGGGTGACGTCCTGACTTTC

d_call: -
cdr3_length: 14
v_call: TRBV6-4
j_call: TRBJ1-1
clone_size: -
cdr3_aa: CASSDGEGGTEAFF
cdr3_nt: TGTGCCAGCAGTGACGGTGAAGGGGGCACTGAAGCTTTCTTT

d_call: TRBD1
cdr3_length: 18
v_call: TRBV5-4
j_call: TRBJ1-2
clone_size: -
cdr3_aa: CASSTAPGQGGAPYGYTF
cdr3_nt: TGTGCCAGCAGCACCGCCCCGGGACAGGGGGGGGCCCCGTATGGCTACACCTTC

d_call: -
cdr3_length: 14
v_call: TRBV5-6
j_call: TRBJ2-1
clone_size: few
cdr3_aa: CASSWPGAYNEQFF
cdr3_nt: TGTGCCAGCAGCTGGCCTGGGGCATACAATGAGCAGTTCTTC

d_call: -
cdr3_length: 15
v_call: TRBV7-2
j_call: TRBJ1-3
clone_size: -
cdr3_aa: CASSSNPGPGNTIYF
cdr3_nt: TGTGCCAGCAGCTCGAATCCGGGACCGGGAAACACCATATATTTT

d_call: -
cdr3_length: 13
v_call: TRBV14
j_call: TRBJ1-1
clone_size: -
cdr3_aa: CASSQDGNTEAFF
cdr3_nt: TGTGCCAGCAGCCAAGATGGGAACACTGAAGCTTTCTTT

d_call: -
cdr3_length: 12
v_call: TRBV5-1
j_call: TRBJ2-5
clone_size: medium-sized
cdr3_aa: CASSLEQETQYF
cdr3_nt: TGCGCCAGCAGCTTGGAACAAGAGACCCAGTACTTC

d_call: -
cdr3_length: 13
v_call: TRBV7-9
j_call: TRBJ1-1
clone_size: -
cdr3_aa: CASSLEVNTEAFF
cdr3_nt: TGTGCCAGCAGCTTAGAAGTGAACACTGAAGCTTTCTTT

d_call: -
cdr3_length: 15
v_call: TRBV7-9
j_call: TRBJ1-1
clone_size: -
cdr3_aa: CASSSTRQAPVVAFF
cdr3_nt: TGTGCCAGCAGCAGTACTCGGCAGGCTCCCGTTGTGGCTTTCTTT

d_call: TRBD1
cdr3_length: 15
v_call: TRBV18
j_call: TRBJ1-5
clone_size: -
cdr3_aa: CASSPLGQDDQPQHF
cdr3_nt: TGTGCCAGCTCACCTCTCGGACAGGATGATCAGCCCCAGCATTTT

d_call: -
cdr3_length: 12
v_call: TRBV6-1
j_call: TRBJ2-7
clone_size: -
cdr3_aa: CASSYATSSEYF
cdr3_nt: TGTGCCAGCAGTTATGCGACGTCCAGTGAGTACTTC

d_call: -
cdr3_length: 13
v_call: TRBV7-3
j_call: TRBJ1-1
clone_size: few
cdr3_aa: CASSVFMNTEAFF
cdr3_nt: TGTGCCAGCAGCGTATTCATGAACACTGAAGCTTTCTTT

d_call: -
cdr3_length: 14
v_call: TRBV7-2
j_call: TRBJ2-3
clone_size: few
cdr3_aa: CASSRDRVPDTQYF
cdr3_nt: TGTGCCAGCAGCCGCGATAGGGTCCCAGATACGCAGTATTTT